This is a list of T cell receptor beta chains from one sample in a study of cytomegalovirus exposure and HLA in healthy donors. Sequencing was performed with immunoSEQ multiplex PCR; in TCRdb, only in-frame clones are kept and a portion is missing. The sample holds approximately 170,000 clones; approximately 80% are singletons and the top ten take approximately 9.8%. The sequencing sample was made of PBMCs. These receptor sequences come from a man aged 18-30 years in good health and CMV-seropositive. Each CDR3 is given with its conserved first and last residue. D genes are given only for firm matches. Clone size is stated in some rows and not others, as once, few, many or a class when expanded.

v_call,d_call,clone_size,j_call,cdr3_nt,cdr3_aa
TRBV9,TRBD1,medium-sized,TRBJ1-1,TGTGCCAGCAGCACCGGGACAGGGGTGGGAAGAAACACTGAAGCTTTCTTT,CASSTGTGVGRNTEAFF
TRBV1,-,-,TRBJ2-2,TGCACCAGCAGCCAAGCTCTCCTCAGCGTTAACACCGGGGAGCTGTTTTTT,CTSSQALLSVNTGELFF
TRBV6-5,TRBD1,-,TRBJ1-1,TGTGCCAGCAGCGAGACAGGGGGCGCGACTGAAGCTTTCTTT,CASSETGGATEAFF
TRBV7-6,TRBD1,-,TRBJ2-2,TGTGCCAGCAGCGGCCGGGACAGGGAAGAAGGCGGGGAGCTGTTTTTT,CASSGRDREEGGELFF
TRBV6-1,TRBD2,-,TRBJ2-5,TGTGCCAGCAGTGAATTGGCTAGCGGGGAAGAGACCCAGTACTTC,CASSELASGEETQYF
TRBV5-6,TRBD1,-,TRBJ2-3,TGTGCCAGCAGCTTTTTAATCGTAGGGGGCTCAGATACGCAGTATTTT,CASSFLIVGGSDTQYF
TRBV5-6,TRBD2,-,TRBJ2-7,TGTGCCAGCAGCTTTAAAGCGGGAGAATACGAGCAGTACTTC,CASSFKAGEYEQYF
TRBV5-6,-,-,TRBJ2-3,TGTGCCAGCAGCTTGGGCTCGGGTACGCAGTATTTT,CASSLGSGTQYF
TRBV4-3,TRBD2,-,TRBJ2-1,TGCGCCAGCAGCCAGGAGGGACTAGCGGGGTTCGAAGAGCAGTTCTTC,CASSQEGLAGFEEQFF
TRBV18,TRBD1,-,TRBJ2-7,TGTGCCAGCTCACCACCTGGGACAGGGAACGAGCAGTACTTC,CASSPPGTGNEQYF
TRBV7-6,TRBD2,once,TRBJ2-1,TGTGCCAGCAGCTTTCCGACCTCTGGGACTAGCGGAGACAATGAGCAGTTCTTC,CASSFPTSGTSGDNEQFF
TRBV15,-,once,TRBJ1-3,TGTGCCACCAGCAGAGATTTGCCCCTAACAGCTTACTCTGGAAACACCATATATTTT,CATSRDLPLTAYSGNTIYF